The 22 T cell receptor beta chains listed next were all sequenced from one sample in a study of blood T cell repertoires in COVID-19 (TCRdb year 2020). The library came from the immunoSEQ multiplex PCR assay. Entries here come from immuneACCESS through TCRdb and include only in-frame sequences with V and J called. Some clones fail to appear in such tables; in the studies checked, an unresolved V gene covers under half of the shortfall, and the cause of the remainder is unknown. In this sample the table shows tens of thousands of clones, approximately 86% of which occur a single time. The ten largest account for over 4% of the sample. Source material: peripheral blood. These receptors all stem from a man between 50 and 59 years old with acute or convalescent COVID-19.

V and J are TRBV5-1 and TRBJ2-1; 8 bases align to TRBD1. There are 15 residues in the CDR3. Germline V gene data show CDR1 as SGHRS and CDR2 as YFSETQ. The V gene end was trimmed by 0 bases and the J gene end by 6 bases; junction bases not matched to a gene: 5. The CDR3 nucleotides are TGCGCCAGCAGCTTGGAAGGACAGGGTTTCAATGAGCAGTTCTTC. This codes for CASSLEGQGFNEQFF.

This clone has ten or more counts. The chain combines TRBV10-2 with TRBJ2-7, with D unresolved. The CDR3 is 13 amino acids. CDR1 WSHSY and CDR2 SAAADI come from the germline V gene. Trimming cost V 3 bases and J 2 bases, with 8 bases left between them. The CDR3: CASSEEPTYEQYF. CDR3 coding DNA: TGCGCCAGCAGTGAAGAGCCTACCTACGAGCAGTACTTC.

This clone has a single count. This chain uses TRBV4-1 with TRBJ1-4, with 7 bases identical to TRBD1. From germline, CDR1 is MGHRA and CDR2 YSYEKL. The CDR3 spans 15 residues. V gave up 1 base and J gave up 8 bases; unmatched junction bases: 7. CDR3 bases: TGCGCCAGCAGCCAAGTCGCGACAGGGAGAGAAAAACTGTTTTTT. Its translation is CASSQVATGREKLFF.

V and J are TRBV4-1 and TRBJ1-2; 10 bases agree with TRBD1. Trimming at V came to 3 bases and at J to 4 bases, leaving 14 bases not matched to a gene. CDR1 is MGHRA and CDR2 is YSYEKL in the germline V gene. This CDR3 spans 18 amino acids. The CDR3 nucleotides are TGCGCCAGCAGCCACGGAATCGGACAGGGGGATTTTAGCTATGGCTACACCTTC. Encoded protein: CASSHGIGQGDFSYGYTF.

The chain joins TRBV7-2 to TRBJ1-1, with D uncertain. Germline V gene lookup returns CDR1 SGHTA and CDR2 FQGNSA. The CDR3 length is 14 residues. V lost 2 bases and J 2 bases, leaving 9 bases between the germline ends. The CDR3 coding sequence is TGTGCCAGCAGCTTAAGGCAGGTTAACACTGAAGCTTTCTTT. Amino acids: CASSLRQVNTEAFF. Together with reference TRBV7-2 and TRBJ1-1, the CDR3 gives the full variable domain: GAGVSQSPSNKVTEKGKDVELRCDPISGHTALYWYRQSLGQGLEFLIYFQGNSAPDKSGLPSDRFSAERTGGSVSTLTIQRTQQEDSAVYLCASSLRQVNTEAFFGQGTRLTVV.

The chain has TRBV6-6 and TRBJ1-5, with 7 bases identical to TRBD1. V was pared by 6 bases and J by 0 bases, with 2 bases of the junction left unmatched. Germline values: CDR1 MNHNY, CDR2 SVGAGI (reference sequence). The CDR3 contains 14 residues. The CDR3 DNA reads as TGTGCCAGCAGGCGGACAGGTAGCAATCAGCCCCAGCATTTT. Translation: CASRRTGSNQPQHF.

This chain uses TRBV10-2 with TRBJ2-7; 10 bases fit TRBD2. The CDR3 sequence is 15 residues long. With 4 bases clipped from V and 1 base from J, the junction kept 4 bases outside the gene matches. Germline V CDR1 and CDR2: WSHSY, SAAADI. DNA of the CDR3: TGCGCCAGCAGTGTTGGACTAGCGGTATCCTACGAGCAGTACTTC. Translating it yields CASSVGLAVSYEQYF.

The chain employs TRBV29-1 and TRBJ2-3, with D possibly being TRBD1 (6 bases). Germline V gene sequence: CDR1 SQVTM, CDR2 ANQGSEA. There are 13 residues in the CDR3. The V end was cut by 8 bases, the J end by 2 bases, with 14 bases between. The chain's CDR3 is CSTGDMSTDTQYF. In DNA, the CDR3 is TGCAGCACTGGGGACATGTCCACAGATACGCAGTATTTT.

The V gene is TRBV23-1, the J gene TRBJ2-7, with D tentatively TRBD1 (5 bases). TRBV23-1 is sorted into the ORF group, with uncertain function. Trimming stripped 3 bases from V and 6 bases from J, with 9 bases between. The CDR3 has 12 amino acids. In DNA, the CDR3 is TGCGCCAGCAGTCACACAGGTTGCGAGCAGTACTTC. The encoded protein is CASSHTGCEQYF.

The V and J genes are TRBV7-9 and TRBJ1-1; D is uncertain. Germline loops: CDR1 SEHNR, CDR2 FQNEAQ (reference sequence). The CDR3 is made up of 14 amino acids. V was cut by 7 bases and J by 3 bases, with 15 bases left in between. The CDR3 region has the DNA TGTGCCAGCATCTTTAACGCACGGTACACTGAAGCTTTCTTT. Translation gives CASIFNARYTEAFF.

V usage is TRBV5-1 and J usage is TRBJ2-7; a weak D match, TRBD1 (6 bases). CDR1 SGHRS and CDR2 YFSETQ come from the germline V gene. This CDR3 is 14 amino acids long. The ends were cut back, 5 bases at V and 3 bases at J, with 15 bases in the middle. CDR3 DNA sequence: TGCGCCAGCAGAATTACGGACAGACGCTACGAGCAGTACTTC. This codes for CASRITDRRYEQYF. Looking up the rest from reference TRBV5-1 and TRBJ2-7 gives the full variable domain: KAGVTQTPRYLIKTRGQQVTLSCSPISGHRSVSWYQQTPGQGLQFLFEYFSETQRNKGNFPGRFSGRQFSNSRSEMNVSTLELGDSALYLCASRITDRRYEQYFGPGTRLTVT.

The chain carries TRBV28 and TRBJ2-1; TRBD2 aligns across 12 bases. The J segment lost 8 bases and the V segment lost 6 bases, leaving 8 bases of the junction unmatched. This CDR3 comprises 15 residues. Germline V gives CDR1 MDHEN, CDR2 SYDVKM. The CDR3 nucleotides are TGTGCCAGCAGAAGACTAGCGGGAGATTATGATGAGCAGTTCTTC. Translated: CASRRLAGDYDEQFF. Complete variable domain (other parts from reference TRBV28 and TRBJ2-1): DVKVTQSSRYLVKRTGEKVFLECVQDMDHENMFWYRQDPGLGLRLIYFSYDVKMKEKGDIPEGYSVSREKKERFSLILESASTNQTSMYLCASRRLAGDYDEQFFGPGTRLTVL.

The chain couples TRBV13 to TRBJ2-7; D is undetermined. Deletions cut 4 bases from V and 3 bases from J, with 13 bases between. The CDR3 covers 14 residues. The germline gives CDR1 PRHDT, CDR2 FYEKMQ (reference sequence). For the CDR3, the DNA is TGTGCCAGCAGCTCGGCCGCGGTCGGCTACGAGCAGTACTTC. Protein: CASSSAAVGYEQYF. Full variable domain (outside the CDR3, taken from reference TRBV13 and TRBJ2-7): AAGVIQSPRHLIKEKRETATLKCYPIPRHDTVYWYQQGPGQDPQFLISFYEKMQSDKGSIPDRFSAQQFSDYHSELNMSSLELGDSALYFCASSSAAVGYEQYFGPGTRLTVT.

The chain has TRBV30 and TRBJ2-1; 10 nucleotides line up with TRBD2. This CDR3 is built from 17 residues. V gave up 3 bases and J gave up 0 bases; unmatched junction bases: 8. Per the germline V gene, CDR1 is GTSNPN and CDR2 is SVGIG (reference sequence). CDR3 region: CAWRLGSSGSSYNEQFF. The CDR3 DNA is TGTGCCTGGAGGCTAGGTTCTAGCGGGAGCTCCTACAATGAGCAGTTCTTC.

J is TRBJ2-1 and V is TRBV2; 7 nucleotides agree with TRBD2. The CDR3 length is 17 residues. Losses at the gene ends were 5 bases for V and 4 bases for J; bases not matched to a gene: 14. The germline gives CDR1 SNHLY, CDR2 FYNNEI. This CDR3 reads CASSLRLQRGGYNEQFF. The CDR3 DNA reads TGTGCCAGCAGTTTGAGGCTCCAGCGGGGCGGTTACAATGAGCAGTTCTTC.

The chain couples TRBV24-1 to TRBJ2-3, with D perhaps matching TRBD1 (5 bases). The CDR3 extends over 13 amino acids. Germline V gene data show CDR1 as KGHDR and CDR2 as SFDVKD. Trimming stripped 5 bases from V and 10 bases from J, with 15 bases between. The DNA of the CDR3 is TGTGCCACCAGTGGCAAATGGACAAGGGCGCAGTATTTT. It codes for CATSGKWTRAQYF.

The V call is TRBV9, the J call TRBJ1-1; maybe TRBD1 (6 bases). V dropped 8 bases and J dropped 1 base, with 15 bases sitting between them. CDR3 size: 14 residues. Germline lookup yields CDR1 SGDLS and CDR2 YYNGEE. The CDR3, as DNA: TGTGCCAGTAGACCCCGGGACACGAACACTGAAGCTTTCTTT. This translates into CASRPRDTNTEAFF.

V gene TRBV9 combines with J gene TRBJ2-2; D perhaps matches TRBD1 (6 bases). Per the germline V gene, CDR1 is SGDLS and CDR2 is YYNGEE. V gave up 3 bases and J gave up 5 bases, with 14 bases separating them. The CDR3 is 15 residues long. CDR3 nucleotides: TGTGCCAGCAGCGCAATACAGGGATGGACCGGGGAGCTGTTTTTT. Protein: CASSAIQGWTGELFF.

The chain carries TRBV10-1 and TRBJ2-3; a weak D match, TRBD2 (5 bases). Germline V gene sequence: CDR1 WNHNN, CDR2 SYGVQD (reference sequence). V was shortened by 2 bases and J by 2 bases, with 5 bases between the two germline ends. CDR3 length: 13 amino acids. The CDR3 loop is CASSERDTDTQYF. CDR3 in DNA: TGCGCCAGCAGTGAGCGGGACACAGATACGCAGTATTTT.

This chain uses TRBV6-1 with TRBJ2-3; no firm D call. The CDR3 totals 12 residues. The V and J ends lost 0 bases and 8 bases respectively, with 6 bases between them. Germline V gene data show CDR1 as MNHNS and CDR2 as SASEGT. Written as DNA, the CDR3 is TGTGCCAGCAGTGAAGCCCCGGGTACGCAGTATTTT. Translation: CASSEAPGTQYF.

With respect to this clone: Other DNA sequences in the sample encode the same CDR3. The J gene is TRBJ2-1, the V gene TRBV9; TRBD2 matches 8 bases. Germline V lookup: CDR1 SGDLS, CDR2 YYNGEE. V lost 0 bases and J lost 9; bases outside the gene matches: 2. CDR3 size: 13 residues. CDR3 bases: TGTGCCAGCAGCGTAGGCGGGAGGTCTGAGCAGTTCTTC. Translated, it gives CASSVGGRSEQFF. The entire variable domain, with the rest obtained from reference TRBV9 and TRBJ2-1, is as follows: DSGVTQTPKHLITATGQRVTLRCSPRSGDLSVYWYQQSLDQGLQFLIQYYNGEERAKGNILERFSAQQFPDLHSELNLSSLELGDSALYFCASSVGGRSEQFFGPGTRLTVL.

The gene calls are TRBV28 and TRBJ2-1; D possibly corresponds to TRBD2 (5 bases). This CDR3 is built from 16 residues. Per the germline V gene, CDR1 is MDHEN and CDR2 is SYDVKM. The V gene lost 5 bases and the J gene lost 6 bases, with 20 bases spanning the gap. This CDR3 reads CASSLPFRLAGNEQFF. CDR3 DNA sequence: TGTGCCAGCAGTCTGCCTTTCCGGCTAGCTGGCAATGAGCAGTTCTTC. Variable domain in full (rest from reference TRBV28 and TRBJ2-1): DVKVTQSSRYLVKRTGEKVFLECVQDMDHENMFWYRQDPGLGLRLIYFSYDVKMKEKGDIPEGYSVSREKKERFSLILESASTNQTSMYLCASSLPFRLAGNEQFFGPGTRLTVL.